These 9 T cell receptor beta chains were sequenced from one sample in a study of post-analysis software for immune sequencing data. Built from TCR beta cDNA, the libraries had unique molecular identifiers in them. Via MiXCR, TCRdb re-called the PCR reads, giving one row per CDR3 protein. The sample comprises some 890,000 distinct CDR3 sequences, approximately 57% of which are singletons, and about 4.5% rests with the top ten. Whole-study findings and limits: Included in a set of about 5 TRBV segments more frequent in patients than controls were TRBV5-6, TRBV5-1 and TRBV20-1.

The antigens for these receptors are not known. Sequencing was carried out using blood. These receptors all come from a girl under 18 with multiple sclerosis.

The chain employs TRBV4-2 and TRBJ2-3, with 9 bases matching TRBD2. V trimming: 2 bases; J trimming: 0 bases; junction bases outside the gene matches: 15. Per germline, CDR1 LGHNA and CDR2 YNFKEQ. This CDR3 has 20 residues. In nucleotides, the CDR3 is TGTGCCAGCAGCCAACGGGCTAGCGGGACTCCCCTTATTAGCACAGATACGCAGTATTTT. This gives the protein CASSQRASGTPLISTDTQYF.

CDR3 sequence reads: CASSPRTGGSWNEQFF. DNA for the CDR3: TGTGCCAGCAGTCCCCGGACAGGGGGCAGTTGGAATGAGCAGTTCTTC. V gene TRBV12-3 or TRBV12-4 combines with J gene TRBJ2-1; 11 nucleotides match TRBD1. The V segment lost 5 bases and the J segment 7 bases; nucleotides outside the gene matches: 10. The CDR3 covers 16 residues.

This clonotype was seen a few times. J is TRBJ2-3 and V is TRBV6-5; TRBD2 matches 7 bases. The CDR3 contains 15 residues. The germline V gene encodes CDR1 MNHEY and CDR2 SVGAGI. The junction had 5 bases not matched to a gene; V was cut back by 3 bases and J by 2 bases. CDR3 nucleotide sequence: TGTGCCAGCAGTTATGCGGGAGCCTCCACAGATACGCAGTATTTT. Residues: CASSYAGASTDTQYF.

The J gene is TRBJ2-1, the V gene TRBV7-3, with 9 nucleotides matching TRBD2. Germline V lookup: CDR1 SGHTA, CDR2 FQGTGA. The trim removed 4 bases at V and 15 bases at J, leaving 10 bases unmatched. The CDR3 has 13 amino acids. CDR3 sequence reads: CASSSSTGTSRFF. In DNA form, the CDR3 reads TGTGCCAGCAGCTCGTCAACCGGGACTAGCCGGTTCTTC.

The rearrangement joins TRBV20-1 to TRBJ2-3; D is unclear. Germline V CDR1 and CDR2: DFQATT, SNEGSKA (reference sequence). The CDR3 is 15 amino acids. Between the trimmed V and J ends, which lost 1 base and 5 bases, there was a span of 16 bases. CDR3 sequence reads: CSARVGFFLLDTQYF. The CDR3, as DNA: TGCAGTGCTAGAGTTGGCTTCTTTCTCCTAGATACGCAGTATTTT.

Remarks on this clonotype: Mismatch with germline at one junction end may stem from a read error. The J gene is TRBJ2-7, the V gene TRBV3-1; D is undetermined. Germline CDR1 reads LGHDT; CDR2 reads YNNKEL (reference sequence). This CDR3 spans 15 amino acids. The CDR3 loop reads CASSQDPGLRPEKFF. DNA for the CDR3: TGTGCCAGCAGCCAAGACCCGGGTCTCAGGCCGGAGAAGTTCTTC.

The V gene is TRBV10-3, the J gene TRBJ1-5; 12 bases line up with TRBD1. The CDR3 totals 14 residues. Germline trimming cut 10 bases from V and 6 bases from J; bases unmatched to any gene: 7. Germline values: CDR1 ENHRY, CDR2 SYGVKD. The CDR3 loop is CATRDRGQGQPQHF. The CDR3 coding sequence is TGTGCCACCCGGGACAGGGGGCAAGGTCAGCCCCAGCATTTT.

The chain employs TRBV10-3 and TRBJ2-3; TRBD1 is a possible D gene (6 bases). CDR1 is ENHRY and CDR2 is SYGVKD in the germline V gene. V lost 6 bases, J lost 0 bases, and 13 bases lay in between. The CDR3 covers 15 residues. The CDR3 region has the DNA TGTGCCATCAGGGAGGACAGAACTAGCACAGATACGCAGTATTTT. Its protein product is CAIREDRTSTDTQYF.

This clonotype was picked up a small number of times. V usage is TRBV6-1 and J usage is TRBJ2-3, with D possibly TRBD1 on 5 matching bases. The CDR3 runs 13 residues. Trimming left V 6 bases short and J 5 bases short, with 12 bases between. Germline V gene lookup returns CDR1 MNHNS and CDR2 SASEGT. The CDR3 loop is CASSRANQDTQYF. The CDR3 DNA sequence: TGTGCCAGCAGCAGGGCAAATCAAGATACGCAGTATTTT.